The 18 T cell receptor beta chains below come from one sample, sequenced in a study of Graves' ophthalmopathy and Graves' hyperthyroidism. Transcripts of RNA were the source for amplifying TCR beta CDR3 regions. HTBI primers were used in a first-round RT-PCR, which preceded a second-round multiplex PCR. TCRdb independently ran MiXCR on the multiplex PCR reads; one entry per CDR3 protein. Among 200,000 to 300,000 distinct CDR3 sequences listed, around 45% were seen once. The sample comprised peripheral blood. The receptors were gathered from an adult man with Graves' ophthalmopathy.

This chain joins TRBV20-1 and TRBJ2-7; 8 positions agree with TRBD2. The germline V gene has CDR1 DFQATT and CDR2 SNEGSKA (reference sequence). Unmatched junction bases numbered 9, after V lost 6 bases and J lost 5 bases. CDR3 length: 13 residues. The CDR3 loop reads CSAGDGRANEQYF. The CDR3 coding sequence is TGCAGTGCGGGGGACGGGAGGGCCAACGAGCAGTACTTC.

This clonotype was detected a few times. The chain is built from TRBV7-4 and TRBJ2-7, with TRBD2 as a possible D gene (6 bases). CDR1 is SGHVT, CDR2 SQSDAQ, per germline. Trimming removed 5 bases from V and 1 base from J, with 21 bases in between. This CDR3 contains 17 residues. In nucleotides, the CDR3 is TGTGCCAGCAGCCAACGGGACTCCAGAGGTGGTTCCTACGAGCAGTACTTC. Its protein product is CASSQRDSRGGSYEQYF.

This clonotype was picked up a small number of times. This rearrangement joins TRBV12-3 or TRBV12-4 to TRBJ2-6; 9 positions agree with TRBD1. V trimming: 4 bases; J trimming: 3 bases; junction bases outside the gene matches: 10. The CDR3 sequence is 18 residues long. DNA of the CDR3: TGTGCCAGCAGTTCCCGGGACAGGGTTATGAGTGGGGCCAACGTCCTGACTTTC. Protein product: CASSSRDRVMSGANVLTF.

This chain uses TRBV9 with TRBJ1-4; no firm D call. V lost 4 bases and J 0 bases, leaving 10 bases between the germline ends. Germline CDR1 reads SGDLS; CDR2 reads YYNGEE. The CDR3 extends over 15 amino acids. The CDR3 here is CASSPQGATNEKLFF. The CDR3 DNA is TGTGCCAGCAGCCCACAAGGTGCAACTAATGAAAAACTGTTTTTT.

This clonotype was detected only a few times. V gene TRBV2 combines with J gene TRBJ1-5; TRBD1 might be the D (6 bases). V lost 1 base and J lost 13, with 14 bases in between. Germline V gene data show CDR1 as SNHLY and CDR2 as FYNNEI. The CDR3 runs 13 residues. CDR3 in amino acids: CASSEGTAAGQHF. The DNA for the CDR3 is TGTGCCAGCAGTGAAGGGACAGCGGCGGGACAGCATTTT.

The chain's CDR3 is CSAWDRASTEAFF. DNA for the CDR3: TGCAGTGCTTGGGACAGGGCGAGCACTGAAGCTTTCTTT. The chain has TRBV20-1 and TRBJ1-1; 9 positions match TRBD1. From germline, CDR1 is DFQATT and CDR2 SNEGSKA (reference sequence). Unmatched junction bases numbered 5, after V lost 5 bases and J lost 4 bases. This CDR3 is built from 13 residues.

This clonotype has more than one count but fewer than ten. V usage is TRBV20-1 and J usage is TRBJ2-5, with 7 bases fitting TRBD2. V was pared by 0 bases and J by 5 bases, with 9 bases of the junction left unmatched. Germline CDR1 DFQATT, CDR2 SNEGSKA (reference sequence). This CDR3 spans 15 amino acids. The CDR3 here is CSARDGRELVETQYF. For the CDR3, the DNA is TGCAGTGCTAGAGATGGGCGGGAGCTTGTGGAGACCCAGTACTTC.

This clonotype was detected only a few times. V is TRBV29-1 and J is TRBJ2-2; D gene unclear. This CDR3 region has 13 residues. From germline, CDR1 is SQVTM and CDR2 ANQGSEA. Trimming took 3 bases from V and 6 from J, leaving 11 bases between them. The chain's CDR3 is CSVDRTPPGELFF. The CDR3 DNA sequence: TGCAGCGTTGACCGTACACCCCCCGGGGAGCTGTTTTTT.

The V and J genes are TRBV10-3 and TRBJ2-2; tentative D call: TRBD1 (5 bases). This CDR3 contains 14 residues. With 5 bases removed from V and 1 base from J, the gap between germline ends came to 8 bases. CDR1 and CDR2 (germline): ENHRY, SYGVKD. CDR3 loop: CAISRQGNTGELFF. In DNA, the CDR3 is TGTGCCATCAGTCGTCAGGGGAACACCGGGGAGCTGTTTTTT.

This clonotype came up many times. The chain joins TRBV7-9 to TRBJ2-7; D unresolved. CDR1 and CDR2 (germline): SEHNR, FQNEAQ (reference sequence). V dropped 5 bases and J dropped 2 bases, with 10 bases sitting between them. The CDR3 covers 13 residues. The CDR3 DNA follows: TGTGCCAGCAGCCACGGCCTTACCTACGAGCAGTACTTC. It specifies CASSHGLTYEQYF.

The CDR3 nucleotides are TGCGCCAGCAGCGAGGGCCTCGGACAGTTGGAATCGTACGAGCAGTACTTC. Its translation: CASSEGLGQLESYEQYF. J is TRBJ2-7 and V is TRBV4-1; maybe TRBD1 (6 bases). The germline V gene encodes CDR1 MGHRA and CDR2 YSYEKL. The ends were cut back, 5 bases at V and 4 bases at J, with 24 bases in the middle. The CDR3 has 17 amino acids.

This clonotype was detected a few times. The chain recombines TRBV20-1 with TRBJ2-7; a possible D gene is TRBD2 (6 bases). The CDR3 runs to 16 residues. Germline CDR1 reads DFQATT; CDR2 reads SNEGSKA (reference sequence). V shed 6 bases and J shed 1 base, with 22 bases lying between them. Written as DNA, the CDR3 is TGCAGTGCCATTGGGACGGGCGGGACTTCATCCTACGAGCAGTACTTC. It codes for CSAIGTGGTSSYEQYF.

The chain links TRBV28 to TRBJ2-7, with D hard to call. CDR1 is MDHEN and CDR2 is SYDVKM in the germline V gene. This CDR3 region has 13 residues. Trimming removed 1 base from V and 9 bases from J, with 13 bases in between. CDR3 DNA: TGTGCCAGCAGTTTATCCCCGACGGAACCGCAGTACTTC. Protein product: CASSLSPTEPQYF. The whole variable domain, remainder taken from reference TRBV28 and TRBJ2-7, is DVKVTQSSRYLVKRTGEKVFLECVQDMDHENMFWYRQDPGLGLRLIYFSYDVKMKEKGDIPEGYSVSREKKERFSLILESASTNQTSMYLCASSLSPTEPQYFGPGTRLTVT.

The chain links TRBV7-2 to TRBJ2-5; perhaps TRBD2 as D (6 bases). CDR3 length equals 15 residues. Germline-derived CDR1 and CDR2 are SGHTA and FQGNSA. Trimming cost V 0 bases and J 5 bases, with 13 bases left between them. CDR3 sequence (DNA): TGTGCCAGCAGCTTAGCGCCATCCCGGGGGGAGACCCAGTACTTC. It yields the protein CASSLAPSRGETQYF.

The chain couples TRBV11-2 to TRBJ2-2; no firm D call. In germline, CDR1 is SGHAT, CDR2 FQNNGV. This CDR3 comprises 11 residues. The V end was cut by 5 bases, the J end by 6 bases, with 4 bases between. In nucleotides, the CDR3 is TGTGCCAGCAGCATCGCCGGGGAGCTGTTTTTT. It is translated as CASSIAGELFF.

The chain employs TRBV2 and TRBJ2-2; a possible D gene is TRBD2 (6 bases). This CDR3 region has 13 residues. Looked up from germline, CDR1 is SNHLY and CDR2 is FYNNEI. V was pared by 8 bases and J by 4 bases, with 11 bases between. The CDR3 loop reads CASRPGGTGELFF. The CDR3 DNA reads as TGTGCCAGCCGTCCCGGGGGCACCGGGGAGCTGTTTTTT.

V is TRBV2 and J is TRBJ2-7; D call uncertain. CDR3 length: 14 amino acids. The V gene lost 5 bases and the J gene lost 0 bases, with 11 bases spanning the gap. Germline V gene lookup returns CDR1 SNHLY and CDR2 FYNNEI. The CDR3 nucleotides read TGTGCCAGCAGTTGGGCCCGATTCTCCTACGAGCAGTACTTC. Translation: CASSWARFSYEQYF.

This clonotype has just a few counts. This rearrangement joins TRBV5-8 to TRBJ1-1; no definite D call. The CDR3 runs to 14 residues. Trimming took off 2 bases at V and 3 bases at J, with 11 bases between the two ends. The germline V gene has CDR1 SGHTS and CDR2 YDEGEE. Here the CDR3 DNA reads TGTGCCAGCAGCTTCGGGCAGGAGGACACTGAAGCTTTCTTT. Translated, it gives CASSFGQEDTEAFF.